This record covers a single T cell receptor beta chain. No antigen is known for it. The PCR used 60 Vbeta and 13 Jbeta primers. Sequenced by immunoSEQ multiplex PCR; TCRdb stores in-frame clones only, minus some. The data hold 150,000 to 200,000 clones, with approximately 70% observed a single time. This specimen belongs to a study of cytomegalovirus exposure and HLA in healthy donors. Findings and limits, study-wide: TCR beta V segments were, for the most part, productive about 90% or about 30% of the time in an earlier analysis.

Germline CDR1 and CDR2: MNHNS and SASEGT. This CDR3 is built from 12 residues. V gave up 7 bases and J gave up 5 bases, with 11 bases separating them. This TCR was recovered from a man aged 35 to 55 in good health and CMV-seropositive. The chain couples TRBV6-1 to TRBJ1-2; no definite D call. The specimen was PBMCs. The CDR3 nucleotides are TGTGCCAGCAACTTGTCGGGGTATGGCTACACCTTC. As protein: CASNLSGYGYTF.